One sample yielded the 6 T cell receptor beta chains listed below, sequenced in a study of blood T cell repertoires in COVID-19. Method: immunoSEQ multiplex PCR; TCRdb's copy keeps in-frame clones and lacks some. The sample shows approximately 300,000 clones, around 90% of them seen only once. Material: peripheral blood. The receptors were gathered from a man in his late teens or twenties with active or convalescent COVID-19.

CDR3 region: CASSPGQGKLGEQFF. In DNA form, the CDR3 reads TGTGCCAGCTCACCGGGACAGGGGAAGTTGGGTGAGCAGTTCTTC. This chain joins TRBV18 and TRBJ2-1, with 10 bases matching TRBD1. Looked up from germline, CDR1 is KGHSH and CDR2 is LQKENI. The CDR3 is 15 residues long. Unmatched junction bases numbered 8, after V lost 3 bases and J lost 9 bases. The full variable domain, rest sourced from reference TRBV18 and TRBJ2-1, is NAGVMQNPRHLVRRRGQEARLRCSPMKGHSHVYWYRQLPEEGLKFMVYLQKENIIDESGMPKERFSAEFPKEGPSILRIQQVVRGDSAAYFCASSPGQGKLGEQFFGPGTRLTVL.

The chain uses TRBV7-9 and TRBJ2-7, with D maybe TRBD1 (5 bases). CDR3 length equals 14 residues. From germline, CDR1 is SEHNR and CDR2 FQNEAQ (reference sequence). V lost 6 bases and J 0 bases, leaving 12 bases between the germline ends. CDR3 in amino acids: CASSRGDSSYEQYF. DNA for the CDR3: TGTGCCAGCAGTAGGGGTGATAGCTCCTACGAGCAGTACTTC.

J is TRBJ1-4 and V is TRBV7-2; the D is unclear. The V gene's germline CDR1 is SGHTA and CDR2 FQGNSA. The CDR3 is made up of 16 amino acids. The V end lost 2 bases, the J end lost 2 bases, and 12 bases lay between the germline ends. DNA of the CDR3: TGTGCCAGCAGCTTATCAGCGACTGGCACTAATGAAAAACTGTTTTTT. As protein: CASSLSATGTNEKLFF.

The chain joins TRBV7-9 to TRBJ2-5; 10 bases are shared with TRBD1. The germline gives CDR1 SEHNR, CDR2 FQNEAQ (reference sequence). V lost 1 base, J lost 1 base, and 0 bases stayed unmatched. The CDR3 runs 15 residues. CDR3: CASSLGDRGQETQYF. CDR3 in DNA: TGTGCCAGCAGCTTAGGGGACAGGGGCCAAGAGACCCAGTACTTC. Complete variable domain (other parts from reference TRBV7-9 and TRBJ2-5): DTGVSQNPRHKITKRGQNVTFRCDPISEHNRLYWYRQTLGQGPEFLTYFQNEAQLEKSRLLSDRFSAERPKGSFSTLEIQRTEQGDSAMYLCASSLGDRGQETQYFGPGTRLLVL.

The rearrangement joins TRBV6-5 to TRBJ1-4; D not resolved. The ends were cut back, 6 bases at V and 8 bases at J, with 7 bases in the middle. The CDR3 has 11 residues. Germline V CDR1 and CDR2: MNHEY, SVGAGI. In DNA form, the CDR3 reads TGTGCCAGCAGGAGCAAAGAAAAACTGTTTTTT. This encodes CASRSKEKLFF.

The chain couples TRBV11-2 to TRBJ1-1, with D perhaps matching TRBD1 (6 bases). The germline gives CDR1 SGHAT, CDR2 FQNNGV. Trimming cost V 1 base and J 6 bases, with 12 bases left between them. The CDR3 loop spans 14 amino acids. The CDR3 region is CASSLVIRGPEAFF. DNA for the CDR3: TGTGCCAGCAGCTTAGTAATCAGGGGCCCTGAAGCTTTCTTT.